This T cell receptor (beta chain) comes out of a study of cytomegalovirus exposure and HLA in healthy donors. V lost 4 bases, J lost 5 bases, and 14 bases lay in between. The CDR3 totals 14 residues. Looked up from germline, CDR1 is WSHSY and CDR2 is SAAADI. Amplification used 60 Vbeta primers and 13 Jbeta primers. Data came from immunoSEQ multiplex PCR; TCRdb stores just in-frame clones and leaves some out. The sample lists some 120,000 clones, 73% occurring once. Sequencing was carried out using PBMCs. This sequence originates from a man in his 60s in good health and CMV-seropositive. V usage is TRBV10-2 and J usage is TRBJ1-2; D perhaps matches TRBD1 (6 bases). CDR3 loop: CASSGPQGRYGYTF. Here the CDR3 DNA reads TGCGCCAGCAGTGGCCCACAGGGAAGGTATGGCTACACCTTC.